This T cell receptor (beta chain) came from a study of blood T cell repertoires in COVID-19. Study-level information: The samples span acute and convalescent COVID-19 from the United States, Italy and Spain. PBMCs, B-cell-depleted T cells, or T cells provided the cDNA or gDNA that made up the material.

Authors' analysis steps: The authors estimated nucleated cell counts from reference gene primer amplification. Profiled with immunoSEQ multiplex PCR; TCRdb holds only in-frame clones, not every one. V, J and clone size are those of that table, while D and trimming were read from the DNA. The table lists approximately 450,000 clones, approximately 90% of them singletons. CDR3 length: 16 amino acids. The V gene end was trimmed by 2 bases and the J gene end by 0 bases; junction bases not matched to a gene: 5. Germline V lookup: CDR1 SGDLS, CDR2 YYNGEE. Donors in Cohort 3 counted as recovered after two negative PCRs, clearance, or symptom resolution.

This receptor was obtained from a man aged 25-45 years who had recovered from COVID-19. The sequencing sample was made of PBMCs or T cells enriched from blood (not recorded which). The rearrangement uses TRBV9 and TRBJ2-3; 8 bases match TRBD2. CDR3 nucleotide sequence: TGTGCCAGCAGCGTGGGACTAGACTCTAGCACAGATACGCAGTATTTT. The encoded protein is CASSVGLDSSTDTQYF.